This T cell receptor beta chain was retrieved from a study of Graves' ophthalmopathy and Graves' hyperthyroidism. As for the study in general: Investigators collected peripheral blood at initial diagnosis, before any treatment was given.

With regard to this clonotype: Antigen: not known. Being one base from a much bigger clone, this may be a read error.

Overall study findings and caveats: A 13-signature model separated ophthalmopathy from stable hyperthyroidism, 87.88% sensitivity, approximately 84% specificity.

As the template, RNA transcripts were used to amplify TCR beta CDR3 regions. In the first round, RT-PCR was carried out with HTBI primers, and a multiplex PCR formed the second round. Using its own MiXCR run on the multiplex PCR reads, TCRdb lists one record per CDR3 protein. The data contain 740,000 or so distinct CDR3 sequences, roughly 40% of them singletons. Per the germline V gene, CDR1 is SGHAT and CDR2 is FQNNGV. V lost 1 base, J lost 6 bases, and 12 bases lay in between. The length of the CDR3 is 14 residues. Presentation of ophthalmopathy in the donors involved moderate-to-severe activity, CAS ≥3, NOSPECS ≥4 and a duration under 3 months. The PBMCs used were ones drawn from about 9.7 ml of fresh peripheral blood.

This receptor was identified in an adult man with Graves' ophthalmopathy. V usage is TRBV11-2 and J usage is TRBJ1-1; weak D call: TRBD1 (6 bases). Sequencing was done on a sample of peripheral blood. The CDR3 nucleotides read TGTGCCAGCAGCTTAGTCGTGGGGGGCGCTGAAGCTTTCTTT. Amino acids: CASSLVVGGAEAFF.